A single sample gave rise to the 28 T cell receptor beta chains below, sequenced in a study of cytomegalovirus exposure and HLA in healthy donors. PCR involved 60 Vbeta and 13 Jbeta primers. Here immunoSEQ multiplex PCR was the method, and the copy in TCRdb shows in-frame clones only, minus some. The data contain around 260,000 clones, approximately 80% of them singletons. Source material: PBMCs. The receptors stem from a girl aged 2 to 9 in good health and CMV-seronegative.

This chain links TRBV7-8 with TRBJ1-2; 8 nucleotides match TRBD1. Losses at the gene ends were 5 bases for V and 1 base for J; bases not matched to a gene: 15. The CDR3 covers 18 residues. The germline CDR1 and CDR2 sequences are SGHVS and FQNEAQ. The CDR3 sequence is CASSPRTGTELLNYGYTF. The CDR3 DNA sequence: TGTGCCAGCAGCCCGAGGACAGGGACTGAACTTCTTAACTATGGCTACACCTTC. Combining the CDR3 with reference TRBV7-8 and TRBJ1-2 gives the whole variable domain GAGVSQSPRYKVAKRGQDVALRCDPISGHVSLFWYQQALGQGPEFLTYFQNEAQLDKSGLPSDRFFAERPEGSVSTLKIQRTQQEDSAVYLCASSPRTGTELLNYGYTFGSGTRLTVV.

The chain is built from TRBV29-1 and TRBJ1-5; no reliable D call. There are 12 residues in the CDR3. V gave up 6 bases and J gave up 7 bases, with 13 bases separating them. Germline CDR1 reads SQVTM; CDR2 reads ANQGSEA. The chain's CDR3 is CSVGSSEQPQHF. CDR3 DNA sequence: TGCAGCGTAGGGAGTTCGGAACAGCCCCAGCATTTT. Based on the CDR3 plus reference TRBV29-1 and TRBJ1-5, the full variable domain is SAVISQKPSRDICQRGTSLTIQCQVDSQVTMMFWYRQQPGQSLTLIATANQGSEATYESGFVIDKFPISRPNLTFSTLTVSNMSPEDSSIYLCSVGSSEQPQHFGDGTRLSIL.

The chain employs TRBV6-5 and TRBJ2-3; 7 nucleotides align to TRBD2. Germline CDR1 is MNHEY and CDR2 is SVGAGI. This CDR3 contains 16 residues. The junction had 8 bases not matched to a gene; V was cut back by 0 bases and J by 5 bases. CDR3 coding DNA: TGTGCCAGCAGTTACTCGATGGCGGGAGTAGGAGATACGCAGTATTTT. Amino acids: CASSYSMAGVGDTQYF.

This clone was counted only a few times. V is TRBV19 and J is TRBJ2-2, with D uncertain. CDR1 is LNHDA and CDR2 is SQIVND in the germline V gene (reference sequence). The CDR3 sequence is 14 residues long. Trimming left V 5 bases short and J 1 base short, with 8 bases between. Here the CDR3 DNA reads TGTGCCAGTAGTCAAGGCGGGAACACCGGGGAGCTGTTTTTT. The encoded protein is CASSQGGNTGELFF.

Comment on this clone: Other DNA sequences in this sample translate to the same CDR3. This rearrangement joins TRBV2 to TRBJ2-7; D perhaps matches TRBD1 (5 bases). V was cut by 3 bases and J by 6 bases, with 6 bases left in between. CDR1 and CDR2 (germline): SNHLY, FYNNEI. The length of the CDR3 is 11 residues. The CDR3 sequence: CASSEGPEQYF. CDR3 coding DNA: TGTGCCAGCAGTGAGGGGCCCGAGCAGTACTTC.

The J gene is TRBJ2-3, the V gene TRBV25-1, with 9 positions matching TRBD2. The CDR3 is 16 amino acids. The junction had 10 bases not matched to a gene; V was cut back by 1 base and J by 8 bases. Germline V gene lookup returns CDR1 MGHDK and CDR2 SYGVNS. The CDR3 nucleotides are TGTGCCAGCAGTGAATGGGAGGGCCTTAGCGGGGGTACGCAGTATTTT. Translated: CASSEWEGLSGGTQYF.

The chain has TRBV10-3 and TRBJ2-7; 9 nucleotides match TRBD1. This CDR3 contains 13 residues. After removal of 5 bases from V and 3 bases from J, the junction contained 2 bases not matched to a gene. Germline CDR1 ENHRY, CDR2 SYGVKD. The CDR3: CAISPGQGYEQYF. In DNA form, the CDR3 reads TGTGCCATCAGTCCGGGACAGGGCTACGAGCAGTACTTC.

The chain couples TRBV2 to TRBJ2-5, with 7 nucleotides matching TRBD2. The V gene's germline CDR1 is SNHLY and CDR2 FYNNEI. CDR3 length equals 15 residues. V lost 7 bases and J lost 1; bases outside the gene matches: 9. The CDR3 here is CASKWTRTTQETQYF. CDR3 nucleotide sequence: TGTGCCAGCAAATGGACTAGGACAACCCAAGAGACCCAGTACTTC.

A few counts support this clone. CDR3 sequence reads: CSVEEGTAAQPQHF. CDR3 coding DNA: TGCAGCGTTGAAGAGGGCACAGCCGCTCAGCCCCAGCATTTT. The chain combines TRBV29-1 with TRBJ1-5, with D uncertain. V lost 0 bases and J 6 bases, leaving 12 bases between the germline ends. Germline V CDR1 and CDR2: SQVTM, ANQGSEA. The CDR3 sequence is 14 residues long. Based on the CDR3 plus reference TRBV29-1 and TRBJ1-5, the full variable domain is SAVISQKPSRDICQRGTSLTIQCQVDSQVTMMFWYRQQPGQSLTLIATANQGSEATYESGFVIDKFPISRPNLTFSTLTVSNMSPEDSSIYLCSVEEGTAAQPQHFGDGTRLSIL.

This clone appeared a single time. The same CDR3 also results from other DNA sequences found in this sample. The rearrangement uses TRBV29-1 and TRBJ2-5; possible D gene TRBD1, 5 bases. Germline lookup yields CDR1 SQVTM and CDR2 ANQGSEA. V gave up 6 bases and J gave up 1 base, with 9 bases separating them. The length of the CDR3 is 12 residues. The CDR3 region has the DNA TGCAGCGTAAGGACAAGCCAAGAGACCCAGTACTTC. Protein: CSVRTSQETQYF.

The V call is TRBV14, the J call TRBJ2-1, with D possibly TRBD2 on 5 matching bases. The V end was cut by 3 bases, the J end by 3 bases, with 12 bases between. Germline CDR1 reads SGHDN; CDR2 reads FVKESK. The CDR3 contains 15 residues. The DNA for the CDR3 is TGTGCCAGCAGCCAGTCGGGGAACAGCTACAATGAGCAGTTCTTC. Its translation: CASSQSGNSYNEQFF.

J is TRBJ2-2 and V is TRBV19; 7 bases are a match to TRBD2. There are 13 residues in the CDR3. Per germline, CDR1 LNHDA and CDR2 SQIVND (reference sequence). V lost 8 bases to trimming and J lost 0 bases; unmatched junction nucleotides: 0. The CDR3 is CASAGANTGELFF. The CDR3 nucleotides are TGTGCCAGTGCGGGAGCGAACACCGGGGAGCTGTTTTTT.

This chain uses TRBV7-9 with TRBJ1-2, with 10 bases identical to TRBD1. This CDR3 comprises 17 residues. Germline V gene lookup returns CDR1 SEHNR and CDR2 FQNEAQ (reference sequence). The V gene end was trimmed by 5 bases and the J gene end by 5 bases; junction bases not matched to a gene: 14. DNA of the CDR3: TGTGCCAGCAGCCCCTTTGAATGGGACAGGGGCCTTTATGGCTACACCTTC. Protein: CASSPFEWDRGLYGYTF.

The chain uses TRBV7-9 and TRBJ2-6, with TRBD1 matching over 7 bases. This CDR3 has 15 residues. The germline gives CDR1 SEHNR, CDR2 FQNEAQ (reference sequence). Trimming at V came to 5 bases and at J to 3 bases, leaving 4 bases not matched to a gene. The chain's CDR3 is CASSHPGGGANVLTF. For the CDR3, the DNA is TGTGCCAGCAGCCACCCAGGGGGTGGGGCCAACGTCCTGACTTTC.

This chain uses TRBV4-1 with TRBJ2-3, with D unclear. The germline gives CDR1 MGHRA, CDR2 YSYEKL. The CDR3 extends over 16 amino acids. Between the trimmed V and J ends, which lost 1 base and 0 bases, there was a span of 11 bases. CDR3 region: CASSQGLRTSTDTQYF. In DNA, the CDR3 is TGCGCCAGCAGCCAAGGTTTGAGAACTAGCACAGATACGCAGTATTTT.

The chain uses TRBV2 and TRBJ1-2; D may be TRBD1 (5 bases). Trimming left V 3 bases short and J 6 bases short, with 11 bases between. Germline lookup yields CDR1 SNHLY and CDR2 FYNNEI. The CDR3 has 13 residues. This CDR3 is CASSEAGFNGYTF. CDR3 bases: TGTGCCAGCAGTGAGGCAGGGTTTAATGGCTACACCTTC. The entire variable domain, with the rest obtained from reference TRBV2 and TRBJ1-2, is as follows: EPEVTQTPSHQVTQMGQEVILRCVPISNHLYFYWYRQILGQKVEFLVSFYNNEISEKSEIFDDQFSVERPDGSNFTLKIRSTKLEDSAMYFCASSEAGFNGYTFGSGTRLTVV.

The chain combines TRBV25-1 with TRBJ2-1; 9 nucleotides line up with TRBD1. Germline CDR1 MGHDK, CDR2 SYGVNS. V lost 5 bases, J lost 8 bases, and 7 bases stayed unmatched. The CDR3 is 14 residues long. CDR3: CASSRTGARHEQFF. CDR3 DNA sequence: TGTGCCAGCAGTAGGACAGGGGCCCGACATGAGCAGTTCTTC.

This clone was recorded once. The chain uses TRBV9 and TRBJ1-3, with 8 bases identical to TRBD1. Germline-derived CDR1 and CDR2 are SGDLS and YYNGEE. The V and J ends lost 3 bases and 4 bases, in that order; junction bases with no gene match: 9. This CDR3 has 16 residues. In DNA form, the CDR3 reads TGTGCCAGCAGCGAATTTACGGACAGGGTGGGAAACACCATATATTTT. It encodes CASSEFTDRVGNTIYF.

The chain employs TRBV7-8 and TRBJ2-6; 8 bases match TRBD1. The V gene's germline CDR1 is SGHVS and CDR2 FQNEAQ. V shed 6 bases and J 0 bases; nucleotides not matched to a gene: 7. The CDR3 is 17 residues long. The CDR3 DNA sequence: TGTGCCAGCAGTCTAGGACAGGGTGGCTCTGGGGCCAACGTCCTGACTTTC. This translates into CASSLGQGGSGANVLTF.

The chain couples TRBV18 to TRBJ2-3; D gene unclear. The CDR3 is 12 residues long. The germline gives CDR1 KGHSH, CDR2 LQKENI. V was trimmed by 2 bases and J by 5 bases, leaving 5 bases between them. This CDR3 reads CASSPVIDTQYF. Written as DNA, the CDR3 is TGTGCCAGCTCACCAGTTATAGATACGCAGTATTTT.

The rearrangement links TRBV5-8 to TRBJ2-2; a weak D match, TRBD1 (6 bases). Germline CDR1 reads SGHTS; CDR2 reads YDEGEE. This CDR3 spans 16 amino acids. With 5 bases removed from V and 0 bases from J, the gap between germline ends came to 14 bases. The CDR3 bases are TGTGCCAGCAGATCGAACAGGGACGCGAACACCGGGGAGCTGTTTTTT. Its translation: CASRSNRDANTGELFF.

This sequence joins TRBV10-3 and TRBJ1-3; no clear D gene. Germline V lookup: CDR1 ENHRY, CDR2 SYGVKD. Trimming took 2 bases from V and 6 from J, leaving 8 bases between them. The length of the CDR3 is 13 residues. The CDR3 loop is CAISELAKNTIYF. DNA of the CDR3: TGTGCCATCAGTGAGCTTGCGAAAAACACCATATATTTT.

V gene TRBV7-7 combines with J gene TRBJ1-3; 11 nucleotides line up with TRBD1. The V gene end was trimmed by 5 bases and the J gene end by 5 bases; junction bases not matched to a gene: 14. Per the germline V gene, CDR1 is SSHAT and CDR2 is FNYEAQ (reference sequence). This CDR3 is built from 18 residues. CDR3 in amino acids: CASSPGTGGGEGRNTIYF. Written as DNA, the CDR3 is TGTGCCAGCAGCCCCGGGACAGGGGGAGGTGAAGGGAGAAACACCATATATTTT.

This clone occurred a few times. This chain uses TRBV5-1 with TRBJ1-1, with D perhaps matching TRBD1 (6 bases). Germline CDR1 SGHRS, CDR2 YFSETQ. Trimming took 3 bases from V and 1 from J, leaving 13 bases between them. The CDR3 has 15 amino acids. CDR3 loop: CASSSQTGENTEAFF. As DNA, the CDR3 is TGCGCCAGCAGCTCACAGACAGGAGAGAACACTGAAGCTTTCTTT.

This chain links TRBV7-2 with TRBJ2-1; D possibly corresponds to TRBD2 (6 bases). Trimming cost V 3 bases and J 0 bases, with 9 bases left between them. The CDR3 totals 15 residues. Germline loops: CDR1 SGHTA, CDR2 FQGNSA. CDR3 bases: TGTGCCAGCAGCTTGGACTACCCCTCCTACAATGAGCAGTTCTTC. Protein: CASSLDYPSYNEQFF. Filled out from reference TRBV7-2 and TRBJ2-1, the complete variable domain reads GAGVSQSPSNKVTEKGKDVELRCDPISGHTALYWYRQSLGQGLEFLIYFQGNSAPDKSGLPSDRFSAERTGGSVSTLTIQRTQQEDSAVYLCASSLDYPSYNEQFFGPGTRLTVL.

The chain joins TRBV6-5 to TRBJ2-1; the match to TRBD1 covers 8 bases. The germline V gene encodes CDR1 MNHEY and CDR2 SVGAGI. The CDR3 sequence is 14 residues long. With V trimmed by 2 bases and J by 4 bases, 1 base remained unmatched. The CDR3 DNA follows: TGTGCCAGCAGTTACCGACAGGGGTACAATGAGCAGTTCTTC. It encodes CASSYRQGYNEQFF.

The J gene is TRBJ2-7, the V gene TRBV28, with a possible D match to TRBD1 (6 bases). V dropped 8 bases and J dropped 1 base, with 15 bases sitting between them. The CDR3 has 14 amino acids. From germline, CDR1 is MDHEN and CDR2 SYDVKM. The CDR3 here is CASLTMTGSYEQYF. DNA for the CDR3: TGTGCCAGCTTAACCATGACAGGTTCCTACGAGCAGTACTTC.

The chain uses TRBV6-6 and TRBJ1-4; 7 nucleotides align to TRBD1. Germline CDR1 reads MNHNY; CDR2 reads SVGAGI (reference sequence). The CDR3 is 16 residues long. The V and J ends lost 5 bases and 7 bases, in that order; junction bases with no gene match: 13. CDR3 nucleotides: TGTGCCAGCAGTGGACCTTACAGGGGCGCGGGTGAAAAACTGTTTTTT. Translating gives CASSGPYRGAGEKLFF.